The T cell receptor beta chain described here comes from a study of blood T cell repertoires in COVID-19. Whole-study context: COVID-19 samples collected from the United States, Italy and Spain covered acute and convalescent phases. The cDNA or gDNA used as material had been derived from T cells, B-cell-depleted T cells, or PBMCs.

TCRdb's table, derived via immunoSEQ multiplex PCR, lists solely in-frame clones and lacks some. The table has 250,000 to 300,000 clones, approximately 85% seen once; the top ten hold 0.75% to 1%. Germline lookup yields CDR1 MNHEY and CDR2 SVGAGI. CDR3 length: 14 residues. Trimming left V 4 bases short and J 0 bases short, with 10 bases between. The origin of this receptor is a woman aged 30 to 39 who had recovered from COVID-19. Specimen: PBMCs or T cells enriched from blood (not recorded which). The chain carries TRBV6-5 and TRBJ2-7; TRBD2 is a possible D gene (5 bases). The CDR3 region is CASSSRRDSYEQYF. CDR3 nucleotide sequence: TGTGCCAGCAGTTCCCGACGGGACTCCTACGAGCAGTACTTC.